These T cell receptor beta chains were read from a single sample in a study of beta chain features in type 1 diabetes. Libraries were prepared by immunoSEQ multiplex PCR; TCRdb keeps only in-frame clonotypes and omits some of them. The sample includes 120,000 or so clones, approximately 15% of them seen just once. The sample was central memory CD4+ T cells from blood. These receptors all come from a man aged 18 to 35 with type 1 diabetes. Each CDR3 is given with its conserved first and last residue. D genes are given only for firm matches. The size entry is marked missing in some rows and otherwise reads once, few, many or a size class.

few | . | TRBJ2-7 | TRBV9 | TGTGCCAGCAGCGTAGGACTCATTTCTGGCGAGCAGTACTTC | CASSVGLISGEQYF
. | . | TRBJ2-5 | TRBV5-1 | TGCGCCAGCAGCTTGGCACAGACCCAGTACTTC | CASSLAQTQYF
. | . | TRBJ1-4 | TRBV29-1 | TGCAGCGTGCTGACAGGCAGGGATGAAAAACTGTTTTTT | CSVLTGRDEKLFF
. | . | TRBJ2-2 | TRBV2 | TGTGCCAGCAGTGAATGGAACACCGGGGAGCTGTTTTTT | CASSEWNTGELFF
. | TRBD1 | TRBJ1-1 | TRBV30 | TGTGCCGCAACCGGGCAGGGGGATAATGAAGCTTTCTTT | CAATGQGDNEAFF
few | TRBD2 | TRBJ2-1 | TRBV2 | TGTGCCAGCACTATGGGACTAGCGGGAGTTCGGTCCTACAATGAGCAGTTCTTC | CASTMGLAGVRSYNEQFF
few | . | TRBJ2-3 | TRBV7-8 | TGTGCCAGCACCCTTCTAGTTTACCCAACAGATACGCAGTATTTT | CASTLLVYPTDTQYF
. | . | TRBJ1-1 | TRBV29-1 | TGCAGCGTTGAACGGGCGGGACGAAGGGCTGAAGCTTTCTTT | CSVERAGRRAEAFF
few | TRBD1 | TRBJ2-7 | TRBV30 | TGTGCCTGGAGTACCCTTCCGGGACAGGGGGCCTACGAGCAGTACTTC | CAWSTLPGQGAYEQYF
. | . | TRBJ2-1 | TRBV7-2 | TGTGCCAGCAGCTTAGTCCCCCTTGGGAACAATGAGCAGTTCTTC | CASSLVPLGNNEQFF
. | . | TRBJ1-2 | TRBV20-1 | TGCAGTGCTAGCGGTGACTATGGCTACACCTTC | CSASGDYGYTF
. | . | TRBJ1-6 | TRBV14 | TGTGCCAGCAGCCGGCGGGCCGATTCACCCCTCCACTTT | CASSRRADSPLHF
few | . | TRBJ2-1 | TRBV30 | TGTGCCTGGACTAGATCGTACAATGAGCAGTTCTTC | CAWTRSYNEQFF
few | . | TRBJ2-6 | TRBV19 | TGTGCCAGTAGTCAAGGGTCTGGGGCCAACGTCCTGACTTTC | CASSQGSGANVLTF
few | . | TRBJ2-3 | TRBV27 | TGTGCCAGCAAGTTACAACCGACAGGCACAGATACGCAGTATTTT | CASKLQPTGTDTQYF
. | . | TRBJ2-3 | TRBV5-1 | TGCGCCAGCAGCTCCCACCGGGACACACGCACAGATACGCAGTATTTT | CASSSHRDTRTDTQYF
. | TRBD2 | TRBJ2-3 | TRBV9 | TGTGCCAGCAGCGGGCACGGGGGGGCCGTAGCAGATACGCAGTATTTT | CASSGHGGAVADTQYF
many | TRBD2 | TRBJ2-7 | TRBV5-4 | TGTGCCAGCAGCAGCGGAGGGACTAGCGGGAAGTACGAGCAGTACTTC | CASSSGGTSGKYEQYF
. | . | TRBJ2-1 | TRBV19 | TGTGCCGGACCATCGGGAGTGTGGAATGAGCAGTTCTTC | CAGPSGVWNEQFF
. | . | TRBJ1-6 | TRBV30 | TGTGCCTGGAGTCTTCCCGGGGCCAATTCACCCCTCCACTTT | CAWSLPGANSPLHF
. | TRBD2 | TRBJ2-3 | TRBV2 | TGTGCCAGCAGTGCGACTAGCGGGAGTGGAGATACGCAGTATTTT | CASSATSGSGDTQYF
few | TRBD1 | TRBJ2-2 | TRBV7-2 | TGTGCCAGCAGCTTGGACAGGTGGAACACCGGGGAGCTGTTTTTT | CASSLDRWNTGELFF